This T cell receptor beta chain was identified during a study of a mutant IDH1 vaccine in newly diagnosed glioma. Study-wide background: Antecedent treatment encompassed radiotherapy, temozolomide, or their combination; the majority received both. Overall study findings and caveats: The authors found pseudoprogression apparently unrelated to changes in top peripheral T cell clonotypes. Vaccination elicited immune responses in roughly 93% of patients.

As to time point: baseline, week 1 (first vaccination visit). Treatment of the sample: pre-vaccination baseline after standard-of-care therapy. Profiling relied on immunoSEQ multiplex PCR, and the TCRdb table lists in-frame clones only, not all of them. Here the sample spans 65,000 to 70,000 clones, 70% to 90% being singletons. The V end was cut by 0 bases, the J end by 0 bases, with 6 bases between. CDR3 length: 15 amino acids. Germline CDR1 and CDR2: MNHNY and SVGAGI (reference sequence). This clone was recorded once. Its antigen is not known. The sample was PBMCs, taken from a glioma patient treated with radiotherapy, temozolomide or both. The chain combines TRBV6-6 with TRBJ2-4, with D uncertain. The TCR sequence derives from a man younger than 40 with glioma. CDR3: CASSYSRIAKNIQYF. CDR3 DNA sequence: TGTGCCAGCAGTTACTCGCGAATAGCCAAAAACATTCAGTACTTC.